One sample yielded the 26 T cell receptor beta chains listed below, sequenced in a study of CD8+ T cells in alopecia areata. Reverse transcription of extracted RNA yielded cDNA, which provided the sequencing template. Measured with immunoSEQ multiplex PCR; TCRdb has only the in-frame clones, and not every one. The sample has 110,000 or so clones, roughly 69% seen once. Sequencing was done on a sample of CD4+ T cells sorted from blood. The receptors were sampled from a human donor in good health.

The chain links TRBV29-1 to TRBJ2-1; weak D call: TRBD2 (6 bases). The CDR3 has 13 amino acids. Germline V gene sequence: CDR1 SQVTM, CDR2 ANQGSEA. The germline V and J ends were trimmed by 6 bases and 0 bases, with 9 bases remaining between them. The CDR3 sequence: CSVLASSYNEQFF. In nucleotides, the CDR3 is TGCAGCGTACTAGCTAGCTCCTACAATGAGCAGTTCTTC.

This clone occurred a few times. At one boundary the junction diverges from the germline segment, which might be a read error. This chain joins TRBV29-1 and TRBJ1-2, with 7 positions matching TRBD1. The CDR3 consists of 12 residues. CDR1 SQVTM and CDR2 ANQGSEA come from the germline V gene. The CDR3 protein is CSAEDRADGYTF. CDR3 bases: TGCAGCGCTGAAGACAGGGCCGATGGCTACACCTTC. Full variable domain (remainder filled in from reference TRBV29-1 and TRBJ1-2): SAVISQKPSRDICQRGTSLTIQCQVDSQVTMMFWYRQQPGQSLTLIATANQGSEATYESGFVIDKFPISRPNLTFSTLTVSNMSPEDSSIYLCSAEDRADGYTFGSGTRLTVV.

This chain uses TRBV30 with TRBJ1-5; D not certain. CDR3 length equals 13 residues. V was clipped by 2 bases and J by 2 bases, with 7 bases between them. Germline V gives CDR1 GTSNPN, CDR2 SVGIG (reference sequence). The CDR3 coding sequence is TGTGCCTGGAGTCGGCAGGGCAATCAGCCCCAGCATTTT. Residues: CAWSRQGNQPQHF.

DNA of the CDR3: TGTGCCAGCAGCTCTCCGGGACAGGGCGCGGGGACCCAGTACTTC. This encodes CASSSPGQGAGTQYF. J is TRBJ2-5 and V is TRBV7-9; TRBD1 matches 9 bases. The J segment lost 7 bases and the V segment lost 4 bases, leaving 10 bases of the junction unmatched. Germline V CDR1 and CDR2: SEHNR, FQNEAQ (reference sequence). The CDR3 length is 15 residues.

The gene calls are TRBV7-2 and TRBJ1-5; D uncertain. V shed 1 base and J shed 3 bases, with 7 bases lying between them. Germline CDR1 is SGHTA and CDR2 is FQGNSA. The CDR3 runs to 14 residues. CDR3 DNA sequence: TGTGCCAGCAGCTTAGTAGGGTTCAATCAGCCCCAGCATTTT. Translation gives CASSLVGFNQPQHF. Full variable domain (remainder filled in from reference TRBV7-2 and TRBJ1-5): GAGVSQSPSNKVTEKGKDVELRCDPISGHTALYWYRQSLGQGLEFLIYFQGNSAPDKSGLPSDRFSAERTGGSVSTLTIQRTQQEDSAVYLCASSLVGFNQPQHFGDGTRLSIL.

V is TRBV7-2 and J is TRBJ2-5, with D possibly TRBD2 on 5 matching bases. This CDR3 is 14 amino acids long. From germline, CDR1 is SGHTA and CDR2 FQGNSA. Trimming removed 3 bases from V and 5 bases from J, with 13 bases in between. The CDR3 loop reads CASSLALAVETQYF. Here the CDR3 DNA reads TGTGCCAGCAGCTTGGCTCTAGCCGTTGAGACCCAGTACTTC.

V and J are TRBV29-1 and TRBJ1-1, with no clear D. V lost 1 base, J lost 0 bases, and 6 bases lay in between. This CDR3 has 13 residues. The V gene's germline CDR1 is SQVTM and CDR2 ANQGSEA. The CDR3 is CSVEVPLNTEAFF. In DNA, the CDR3 is TGCAGCGTTGAAGTCCCATTGAACACTGAAGCTTTCTTT.

The V and J genes are TRBV7-8 and TRBJ2-2; the D call may be TRBD1 or TRBD2 (6 bases each). The germline CDR1 and CDR2 sequences are SGHVS and FQNEAQ. Trimming removed 5 bases at V and 7 bases at J, with 11 bases between. The CDR3 runs to 13 residues. CDR3 residues: CASSDGGYGELFF. CDR3 in DNA: TGTGCCAGCAGCGACGGGGGCTACGGGGAGCTGTTTTTT.

This rearrangement joins TRBV7-2 to TRBJ1-4, with no clear D. CDR3 length: 14 residues. The germline V gene has CDR1 SGHTA and CDR2 FQGNSA. V was trimmed by 0 bases and J by 5 bases, leaving 7 bases between them. The CDR3 DNA is TGTGCCAGCAGCTTAGCGGTGCAGAATGAAAAACTGTTTTTT. This gives the protein CASSLAVQNEKLFF.

J is TRBJ2-2 and V is TRBV30; no definite D call. In germline, CDR1 is GTSNPN, CDR2 SVGIG (reference sequence). V was clipped by 2 bases and J by 6 bases, with 7 bases between them. The CDR3 length is 12 residues. The CDR3 loop reads CAWSLRPGELFF. CDR3 coding DNA: TGTGCCTGGAGTCTTAGACCCGGGGAGCTGTTTTTT.

This chain links TRBV5-1 with TRBJ2-5; possible D gene TRBD1, 6 bases. The end of the DNA is better explained by TRBJ2-7, so the J call may be wrong. The CDR3 runs 13 residues. Germline CDR1 is SGHRS and CDR2 is YFSETQ. The CDR3 DNA reads as TGCGCCAGCAGCAACAGGGACCCATACGAGCAGTACTTC. Residues: CASSNRDPYEQYF.

The rearrangement uses TRBV18 and TRBJ2-1; D gene ambiguous. Germline assignment: CDR1 KGHSH and CDR2 LQKENI. The CDR3 spans 13 residues. Trimming cost V 0 bases and J 8 bases, with 8 bases left between them. In nucleotides, the CDR3 is TGTGCCAGCTCACCACCGGGATGGGATGAGCAGTTCTTC. The encoded protein is CASSPPGWDEQFF.

On this clone itself: The same CDR3 can be traced to other DNA sequences in this sample. The chain has TRBV7-9 and TRBJ2-7; D is tentatively TRBD1 or TRBD2 (5 bases each). The germline CDR1 and CDR2 sequences are SEHNR and FQNEAQ (reference sequence). Between the trimmed V and J ends, which lost 5 bases and 3 bases, there was a span of 8 bases. The CDR3 covers 12 residues. CDR3 amino acids: CASSRGDYEQYF. The CDR3 DNA reads as TGTGCCAGCAGCCGAGGGGACTACGAGCAGTACTTC.

In this sample, this clone turned up a few times. This chain joins TRBV10-3 and TRBJ1-5, with D possibly being TRBD1 (6 bases). The CDR3 covers 15 residues. Germline CDR1 is ENHRY and CDR2 is SYGVKD. V was pared by 11 bases and J by 0 bases, with 17 bases between. This CDR3 reads CASRTGTNSNQPQHF. CDR3 nucleotides: TGTGCCTCCAGGACCGGGACAAATAGCAATCAGCCCCAGCATTTT.

This chain joins TRBV6-5 and TRBJ1-5; a weak D match, TRBD1 (6 bases). Trimming removed 5 bases from V and 6 bases from J, with 11 bases in between. CDR1 is MNHEY, CDR2 SVGAGI, per germline. The CDR3 has 13 residues. In DNA form, the CDR3 reads TGTGCCAGCAGTAACAGGGCGCGTCAGCCCCAGCATTTT. This codes for CASSNRARQPQHF.

In its sample, this clone was seen a few times. This chain connects TRBV5-1 to TRBJ2-7; no definite D call. Between the trimmed V and J ends, which lost 2 bases and 6 bases, there was a span of 12 bases. Germline V gene lookup returns CDR1 SGHRS and CDR2 YFSETQ. This CDR3 region has 13 residues. The CDR3 DNA reads TGCGCCAGCAGCTTCAATTCAGGCAGCGAGCAGTACTTC. This sequence encodes CASSFNSGSEQYF.

The genes are TRBV19 and TRBJ2-5; D not resolved. V was pared by 5 bases and J by 0 bases, with 7 bases between. Germline V gives CDR1 LNHDA, CDR2 SQIVND (reference sequence). This CDR3 region has 13 residues. CDR3 in DNA: TGTGCCAGTAGTGACCCATACCAAGAGACCCAGTACTTC. Protein: CASSDPYQETQYF.

This clone was observed a handful of times. The chain uses TRBV4-2 and TRBJ2-1, with D uncertain. Trimming cost V 1 base and J 6 bases, with 7 bases left between them. CDR1 is LGHNA and CDR2 is YNFKEQ in the germline V gene. The CDR3 length is 13 residues. This CDR3 is CASSQASGNEQFF. The CDR3 DNA sequence: TGTGCCAGCAGCCAAGCTTCAGGCAATGAGCAGTTCTTC.

The chain carries TRBV9 and TRBJ2-1; 9 bases fit TRBD2. The germline gives CDR1 SGDLS, CDR2 YYNGEE. V trimming: 0 bases; J trimming: 4 bases; junction bases outside the gene matches: 2. The CDR3 runs 15 residues. CDR3 sequence reads: CASSVALAGYNEQFF. DNA for the CDR3: TGTGCCAGCAGCGTAGCTCTAGCGGGGTACAATGAGCAGTTCTTC.

The rearrangement links TRBV30 to TRBJ1-3; D is possibly TRBD1 (6 bases). CDR1 is GTSNPN and CDR2 is SVGIG in the germline V gene (reference sequence). The CDR3 loop spans 15 amino acids. The V and J ends lost 1 base and 3 bases respectively, with 13 bases between them. Here the CDR3 DNA reads TGTGCCTGGAGTGCATATCAGGGGCATGGAAACACCATATATTTT. Protein: CAWSAYQGHGNTIYF.

This clone was observed a few times. V and J are TRBV19 and TRBJ1-5, with 7 nucleotides matching TRBD1. Trimming cost V 5 bases and J 5 bases; bases outside gene matches: 6. The CDR3 totals 14 residues. Germline V gene sequence: CDR1 LNHDA, CDR2 SQIVND (reference sequence). The CDR3 bases are TGTGCCAGTAGTCGGGACAGCTCTTATCAGCCCCAGCATTTT. The encoded protein is CASSRDSSYQPQHF. The whole variable domain, filled in from reference TRBV19 and TRBJ1-5, reads DGGITQSPKYLFRKEGQNVTLSCEQNLNHDAMYWYRQDPGQGLRLIYYSQIVNDFQKGDIAEGYSVSREKKESFPLTVTSAQKNPTAFYLCASSRDSSYQPQHFGDGTRLSIL.

The gene calls are TRBV29-1 and TRBJ1-2; TRBD1 is a possible D gene (5 bases). Germline CDR1 reads SQVTM; CDR2 reads ANQGSEA. Trimming stripped 2 bases from V and 6 bases from J, with 13 bases between. The CDR3 contains 13 residues. CDR3 in DNA: TGCAGCGTTGAATGGGGCGCGACTGATGGCTACACCTTC. Amino acids: CSVEWGATDGYTF.

V usage is TRBV9 and J usage is TRBJ1-2; D uncertain. With 5 bases removed from V and 5 bases from J, the gap between germline ends came to 7 bases. The CDR3 has 11 residues. Germline V gives CDR1 SGDLS, CDR2 YYNGEE. Here the CDR3 reads CASSRGYGYTF. The CDR3 DNA follows: TGTGCCAGCAGTAGAGGATATGGCTACACCTTC.

V is TRBV29-1 and J is TRBJ1-1; tentative D call: TRBD1 (5 bases). This CDR3 has 14 residues. V shed 4 bases and J shed 0 bases, with 12 bases lying between them. Germline V gene lookup returns CDR1 SQVTM and CDR2 ANQGSEA. In DNA form, the CDR3 reads TGCAGCGTTGGGGCAGGGTTCATGAACACTGAAGCTTTCTTT. Its translation: CSVGAGFMNTEAFF.

The chain joins TRBV29-1 to TRBJ2-5; 10 bases are shared with TRBD1. This CDR3 is built from 14 residues. V gave up 1 base and J gave up 8 bases; unmatched junction bases: 7. CDR1 and CDR2 from the germline V gene are SQVTM and ANQGSEA. The CDR3 loop reads CSVEARDRGPTQYF. The CDR3 nucleotides are TGCAGCGTTGAAGCCCGGGACAGGGGTCCCACCCAGTACTTC. The full variable domain, rest sourced from reference TRBV29-1 and TRBJ2-5, is SAVISQKPSRDICQRGTSLTIQCQVDSQVTMMFWYRQQPGQSLTLIATANQGSEATYESGFVIDKFPISRPNLTFSTLTVSNMSPEDSSIYLCSVEARDRGPTQYFGPGTRLLVL.

The rearrangement uses TRBV30 and TRBJ1-2, with D unresolved. CDR1 is GTSNPN, CDR2 SVGIG, per germline (reference sequence). The length of the CDR3 is 13 residues. V lost 2 bases and J 10 bases, leaving 17 bases between the germline ends. The CDR3 sequence is CAWSQGLRDLYTF. As DNA, the CDR3 is TGTGCCTGGAGTCAAGGGTTAAGAGATCTCTACACCTTC.